The T cell receptor (beta chain) under discussion was sequenced for a study of cytomegalovirus exposure and HLA in healthy donors (dated by TCRdb to between 2016 and 2019). Turning to the overall study: An earlier analysis of 550 to 700 of the donors reported about 250 Gb of sequence data and 100 million to 130 million unique TCR beta sequences from about 179 million T cells. An early release covering roughly 600 HLA-typed donors comprised 300 to 350 gigabases of sequencing data and some 79 million unique TCR sequences. Among the approximately 400 genotyped donors, around 81% belonged to the genetic ancestry cluster associated with self-reported Caucasian donors. The study aimed to test whether signatures of past pathogen exposure could be identified by cataloging public T cell receptors. Using immunosequencing, the study profiled T cell repertoires from fewer than 700 subjects and related those repertoires to cytomegalovirus serostatus. Besides the first cohort of more than 650 subjects, a separate validation cohort made up of 95 to 150 different subjects was used. To predict cytomegalovirus infection status, the study combined high-throughput TCR immunosequencing, statistical association of individual TCRs with disease status, and machine learning. A later analysis re-examined previously published TCR beta repertoires from 600 to 700 donors and added high-resolution HLA genotyping to investigate patterns of TCR occurrence. In the later analysis, no new phenotypic data were used to find candidate immune exposures; instead, reliance was placed on TCR beta sequences and their occurrence across donors. In an earlier analysis of roughly 600 of the donors, high-throughput TCR beta sequencing was used to judge whether each TCR beta V gene segment behaved as functional or pseudogenic. Alongside the repertoire data, information on donor age, sex, ethnicity and CMV serostatus was compiled. A later genetic analysis used genome-wide SNP genotypes for about 65% of the roughly 700 donors, treating that subset as a discovery cohort. All discovery cohort repertoires had been generated on a single sequencing platform. Class I and class II HLA loci were covered by the typing at four-digit resolution. The number of typed donors differed by locus: about 620-640 for A, B, C, DRB1 and DQB1; approximately 530 for DQA1; 606 for DPA1; and 450 to 480 for DPB1. Because of strong linkage in the cohort, roughly five DR-DQ haplotypes were treated as single units for association and clustering. Across 300 to 500 genotyped donors of the cohort, an average of about 240,000 unique TCR beta nucleotide sequences per donor were sequenced, and roughly 20% of those sequences were non-productive. Broader findings and caveats from the paper: An association between a missense DCLRE1C variant and V-gene and J-gene trimming of TCR beta chains was found in a later genetic analysis and replicated in an independent cohort. A later analysis found that HLA-associated TCR beta chains were more clonally expanded and had lower generation probabilities than equally common non-associated chains. Some IMGT-functional V segments, including TRBV6-2 and TRBV6-3, could not be distinguished by the 87-base-pair reads and were therefore excluded. While some public TCRs were present in many individuals, most TCR sequences turned up only very rarely across donors. A few of the identified cytomegalovirus-associated TCR beta chains were confirmed in vitro to be specific for cytomegalovirus antigens. A further reported finding was that TCR beta sequences accurately predicted the HLA-A and HLA-B alleles for most subjects in the first cohort. A cluster of highly shared sequence variants was judged likely to represent a technical artifact of the sequencing pipeline. According to a later analysis, TCR association rates differed among HLA loci, with DRB1 alleles showing the most associated TCRs and HLA-C alleles showing the fewest. Because some donors lacked HLA typing at each locus, the association tests relied only on the typed subset. Linkage disequilibrium might explain the correlated functional status among segregating V segments, but an unknown experimental factor could not be ruled out. The earlier analysis of some 540 of the donors excluded roughly 17 rarely observed V segments, including chromosome 9 orphons, because counts were too low. The authors suggested that the approach could potentially be extended to other disease states and immunological phenotypes. The cohort was sequenced for TCR beta chains only, and without alpha or paired-chain data the features that could be detected were limited. Immune exposure information for the cohort was limited to CMV serostatus. When HLA alleles, especially DR and DQ, strongly co-occurred, TCR associations were difficult to assign to individual alleles. In both the original and validation cohorts, the classifier was reported to diagnose cytomegalovirus status with high specificity and sensitivity. A later analysis reported that several top co-occurrence clusters appeared linked to parvovirus B19, influenza, CMV and Epstein-Barr virus. The presence/absence analyses assumed that sequencing depth was roughly uniform across donors, and that assumption may not be true. The study listed 150 to 200 TCR beta chains as associated with cytomegalovirus. Compared with the roughly 700-donor mean, donors in an Asian-associated ancestry cluster had fewer N-insertions in productive TCRs, according to a later genetic analysis. In an earlier analysis of around 600 of the donors, most TCR beta V segments were observed in productive rearrangements about 87% or about 30% of the time, broadly matching IMGT annotations. Specific HLA alleles were associated with 15,000 to 20,000 TCR beta sequences at a false discovery rate of 0.05 in a later analysis. Most CMV-associated TCR beta chains appeared to be HLA-restricted in a later analysis, and the HLA associations seemed to be driven largely by CMV exposure.

For CDR1 and CDR2, the germline V gene lists SGHTA and FQGNSA. Including cysteine and phenylalanine, the CDR3 has 13 amino acids. The kept DNA is CDR3 alone, 39 bases in frame from the first base. The germline ends are 8 bases apart after V is trimmed by 2 bases and J by 6 bases. As for this clone: Its antigen has not been determined. One base away there is no much larger clone; base qualities are not given.

Libraries were made using the immunoSEQ multiplex PCR assay. For the multiplex PCR, a mixture combining 60 forward primers for TCR Vbeta segments and 13 reverse primers for TCR Jbeta segments was used. Amplification of the CDR3 region of rearranged TCR beta genes was performed with a multiplex PCR assay on genomic DNA. The amplified TCR beta libraries were sequenced on the Illumina HiSeq System as 87-base-pair reads. Per the source publication's procedure: A later analysis tallied around 82 million unique TCR beta chains across the 666 repertoires, and 10 million to 11 million of those chains were shared by two or more donors. Raw reads were error-corrected and collapsed into unique sequences with a nearest-neighbor algorithm that merged closely related sequences to remove PCR and sequencing errors. Alignment of CDR3 sequences to IMGT reference sequences was used to assign V, D and J gene segments. Each retained sequence needed at least a six-nucleotide match to both a V gene segment and a J gene segment. A rearrangement was called productive if the CDR3 had no stop codons and remained in frame with V and J, and every other rearrangement was called non-productive. Following IMGT convention, CDR3 was defined as the stretch from the second conserved V-encoded cysteine to the conserved J-encoded phenylalanine. In an earlier analysis of roughly 580 of the donors, sequences lacking an unambiguous match to a single V gene segment were excluded. An earlier analysis of fewer than 750 of the donors called V segments functional above 56.7% productive rearrangements and segregating when the between-donor standard deviation exceeded 5%. To diagnose cytomegalovirus status from the catalog of TCR beta chain sequences, a statistical classification framework was built. In a later analysis, TCR nucleotide sequences were compared against IMGT/GENE-DB human TR gene sequences so that V and J genes could be assigned. A later analysis assigned CDR3 sequences and most-parsimonious VDJ recombination scenarios with the TCRdist pipeline. A later analysis defined each TCR beta chain by its CDR3 amino acid sequence plus V-gene family, and excluded reads lacking a unique V-gene family. A later analysis removed several hundred highly shared, low-generation-probability nucleotide sequences to deal with suspected cross-contamination and a sequencing artifact. A later analysis calculated a clonal expansion index for each public chain from normalized within-repertoire ranks of inferred template counts. A later analysis computed generation probabilities with a VDJ recombination model fitted to out-of-frame rearrangements, and checked the results against IGoR. A later analysis scored TCR-TCR, TCR-HLA and TCR-CMV co-occurrence with hypergeometric tests, applying a repertoire-size bias correction to TCR pairs. False discovery rates were estimated in a later analysis by permuting HLA or CMV assignments 20 times. In a later analysis, co-occurring TCRs were grouped using DBSCAN, with TCRdist sequence similarity added in when clustering inside HLA-allele-positive subsets. For co-occurrence clustering, repertoires with fewer than 30,000 or more than 120,000 public chains were excluded, along with five repertoires with anomalous nucleotide sharing. The clones in this table, taken by TCRdb from immuneACCESS, are in-frame only. Not every clone is retained; where verified, under half of the shortfall comes from an unresolved V gene, and the cause of the rest is unknown. The DNA gave D and trimming, while V, J and clone size come from that table. For this sample there are just over 150,000 clones; about 65% appear just once. Around 7% of the sample rests with the top ten.

The cohort was made up of roughly 670 healthy bone marrow donors. At the time of sampling, every cohort member was nominally healthy, though immune exposures that went unrecorded were likely present. The donor was CMV seropositive and was included in the group of around 300 seropositive cohort members. Every donor gave a peripheral blood sample, and the peripheral blood mononuclear cells from that sample were used for TCR beta sequencing. Genomic DNA was extracted from the blood cell samples with the Qiagen DNeasy Blood Extraction Kit. The specimen was PBMCs. This TCR came from a man in his forties in good health and CMV-seropositive. The rearrangement joined TRBV7-2 to TRBJ2-1; TRBD2 is a possible D gene, resting on 6 matching bases. The DNA is TGTGCCAGCAGCTTACGGGGAGGCAATGAGCAGTTCTTC. It translates to CASSLRGGNEQFF.